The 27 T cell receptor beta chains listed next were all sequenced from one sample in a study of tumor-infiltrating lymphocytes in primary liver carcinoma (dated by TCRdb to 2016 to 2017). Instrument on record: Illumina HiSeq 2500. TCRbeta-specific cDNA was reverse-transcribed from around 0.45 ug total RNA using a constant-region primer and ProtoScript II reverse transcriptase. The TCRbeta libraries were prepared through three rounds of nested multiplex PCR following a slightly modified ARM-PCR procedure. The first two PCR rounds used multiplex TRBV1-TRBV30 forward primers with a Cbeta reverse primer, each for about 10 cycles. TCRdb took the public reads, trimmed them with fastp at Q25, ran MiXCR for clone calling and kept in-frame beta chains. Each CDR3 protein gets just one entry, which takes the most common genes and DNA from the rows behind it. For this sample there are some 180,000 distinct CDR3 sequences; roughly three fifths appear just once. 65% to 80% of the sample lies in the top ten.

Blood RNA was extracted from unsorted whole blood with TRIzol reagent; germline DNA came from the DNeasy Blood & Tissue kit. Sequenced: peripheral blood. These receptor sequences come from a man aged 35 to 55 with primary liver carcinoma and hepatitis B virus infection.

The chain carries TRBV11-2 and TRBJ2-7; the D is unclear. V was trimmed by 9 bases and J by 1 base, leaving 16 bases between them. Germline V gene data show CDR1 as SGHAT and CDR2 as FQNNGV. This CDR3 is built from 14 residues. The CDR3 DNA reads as TGTGCCAGGAGTTTAGGCGGTTCTTCCTACGAGCAGTACTTC. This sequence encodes CARSLGGSSYEQYF.

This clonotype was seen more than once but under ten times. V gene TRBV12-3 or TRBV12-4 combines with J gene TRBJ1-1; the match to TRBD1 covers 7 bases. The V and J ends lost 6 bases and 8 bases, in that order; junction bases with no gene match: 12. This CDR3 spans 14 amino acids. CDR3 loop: CASRPTQGGGEAFF. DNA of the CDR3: TGTGCCAGCAGACCCACTCAGGGGGGAGGAGAAGCTTTCTTT.

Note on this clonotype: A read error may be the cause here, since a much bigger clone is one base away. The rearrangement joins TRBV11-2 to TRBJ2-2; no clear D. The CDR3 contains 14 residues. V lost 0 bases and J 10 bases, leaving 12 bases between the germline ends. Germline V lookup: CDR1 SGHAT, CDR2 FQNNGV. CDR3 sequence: CASSLDYGGEELFF. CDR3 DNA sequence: TGTGCCAGCAGCTTAGATTATGGCGGCGAGGAGCTGTTTTTT.

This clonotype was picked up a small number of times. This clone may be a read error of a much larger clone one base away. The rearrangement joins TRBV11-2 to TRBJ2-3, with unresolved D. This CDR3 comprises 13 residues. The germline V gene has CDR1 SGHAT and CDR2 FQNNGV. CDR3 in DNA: TGTGCCAGCAGCTTAGAACTCACATATACGCAGTATTTT. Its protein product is CASSLELTYTQYF.

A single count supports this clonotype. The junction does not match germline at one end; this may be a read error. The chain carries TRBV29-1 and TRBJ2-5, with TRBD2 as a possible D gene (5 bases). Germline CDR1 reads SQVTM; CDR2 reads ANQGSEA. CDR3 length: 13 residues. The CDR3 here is CSAEVMGEETQYF. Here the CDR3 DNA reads TGCAGCGCTGAAGTGATGGGAGAAGAGACCCAGTACTTC.

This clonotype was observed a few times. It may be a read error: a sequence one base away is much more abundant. The DNA of the CDR3 is TGTGCCAGCAGCTACGCCTGGGGGGCCAACGTCCTGTCTTTC. It encodes CASSYAWGANVLSF. The V call is TRBV11-2, the J call TRBJ2-6; the D gene could be TRBD1 or TRBD2 (6 bases each). The CDR3 spans 14 residues. Per germline, CDR1 SGHAT and CDR2 FQNNGV.

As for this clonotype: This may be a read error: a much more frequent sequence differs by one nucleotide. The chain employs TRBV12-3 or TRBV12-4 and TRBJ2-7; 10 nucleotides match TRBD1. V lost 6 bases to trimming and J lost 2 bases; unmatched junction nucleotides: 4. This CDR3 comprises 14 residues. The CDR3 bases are TGTGCCAGCAGACCGGGACAGGGGCCCTACGAGCAGTACTTC. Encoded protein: CASRPGQGPYEQYF.

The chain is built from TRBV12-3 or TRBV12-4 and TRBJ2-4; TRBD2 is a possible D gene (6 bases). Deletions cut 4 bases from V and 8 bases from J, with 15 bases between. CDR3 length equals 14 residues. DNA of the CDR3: TGTGCCAGCAGTTCTTGGGACTGGAGGGACATTCAGTACTTC. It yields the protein CASSSWDWRDIQYF.

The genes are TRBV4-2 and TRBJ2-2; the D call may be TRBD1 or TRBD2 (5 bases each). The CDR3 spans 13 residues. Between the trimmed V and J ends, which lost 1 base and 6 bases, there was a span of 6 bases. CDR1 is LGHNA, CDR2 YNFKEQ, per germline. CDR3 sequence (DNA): TGTGCCAGCAGCCAAGTGGGGGCCGGGGAGCTGTTTTTT. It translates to CASSQVGAGELFF.

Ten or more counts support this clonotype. CDR3 residues: CASSQGGMGSPLHF. The CDR3 nucleotides are TGTGCCAGCAGCCAGGGGGGCATGGGCTCACCCCTCCACTTT. V and J are TRBV11-2 and TRBJ1-6, with 7 bases matching TRBD1. The CDR3 is made up of 14 amino acids. The V gene end was trimmed by 5 bases and the J gene end by 10 bases; junction bases not matched to a gene: 8. Germline loops: CDR1 SGHAT, CDR2 FQNNGV.

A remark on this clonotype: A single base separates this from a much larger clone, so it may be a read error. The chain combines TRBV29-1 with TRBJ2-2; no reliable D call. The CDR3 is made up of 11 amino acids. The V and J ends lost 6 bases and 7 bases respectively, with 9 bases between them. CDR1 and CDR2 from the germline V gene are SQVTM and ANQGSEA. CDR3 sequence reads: CSVSGDGELFF. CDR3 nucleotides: TGCAGCGTCAGTGGGGACGGGGAGCTGTTTTTT.

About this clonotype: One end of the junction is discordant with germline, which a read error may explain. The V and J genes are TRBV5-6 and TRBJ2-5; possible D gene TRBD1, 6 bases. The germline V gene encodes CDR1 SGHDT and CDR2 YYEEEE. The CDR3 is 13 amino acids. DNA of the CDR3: TGTGCCAGCAGCCTGGGACATTCAGAGACCCGGTACTTC. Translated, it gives CASSLGHSETRYF.

The DNA of the CDR3 is TGTGCCAGCAGCGTATTAGGGACTAGAGGGAGAGGTGAGCAGTTCTTC. As protein: CASSVLGTRGRGEQFF. The chain is built from TRBV11-3 and TRBJ2-1; 8 bases are a match to TRBD2. This CDR3 has 16 amino acids. V trimming: 5 bases; J trimming: 9 bases; junction bases outside the gene matches: 15. The germline V gene encodes CDR1 SGHNT and CDR2 YENEEA.

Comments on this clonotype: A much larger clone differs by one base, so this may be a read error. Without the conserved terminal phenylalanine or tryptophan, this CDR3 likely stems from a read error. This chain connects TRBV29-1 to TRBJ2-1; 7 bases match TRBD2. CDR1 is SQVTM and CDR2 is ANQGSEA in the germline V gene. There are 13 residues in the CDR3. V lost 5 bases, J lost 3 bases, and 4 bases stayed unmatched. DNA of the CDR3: TGCAGCGTTCAAGCGGGGTACTACAATGAGCAGTTCCTC. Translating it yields CSVQAGYYNEQFL.

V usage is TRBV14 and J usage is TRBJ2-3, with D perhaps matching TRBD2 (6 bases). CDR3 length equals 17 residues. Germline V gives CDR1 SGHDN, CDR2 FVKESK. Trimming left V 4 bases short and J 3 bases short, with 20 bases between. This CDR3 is CASSPDVTGVSTDTQYF. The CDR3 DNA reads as TGTGCCAGCAGCCCAGACGTAACGGGAGTGAGTACAGATACGCAGTATTTT.

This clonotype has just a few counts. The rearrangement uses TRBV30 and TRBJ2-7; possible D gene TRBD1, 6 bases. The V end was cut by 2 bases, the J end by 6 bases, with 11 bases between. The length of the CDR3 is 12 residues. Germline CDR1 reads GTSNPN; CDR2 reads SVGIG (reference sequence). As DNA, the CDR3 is TGTGCCTGGAGTACTACAGGGAGCGAGCAGTACTTC. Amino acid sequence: CAWSTTGSEQYF.

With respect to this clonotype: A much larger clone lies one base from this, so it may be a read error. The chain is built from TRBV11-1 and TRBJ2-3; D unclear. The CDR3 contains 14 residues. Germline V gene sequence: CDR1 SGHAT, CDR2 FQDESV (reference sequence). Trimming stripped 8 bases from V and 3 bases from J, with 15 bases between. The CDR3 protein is CASGAGFGTDTQYF. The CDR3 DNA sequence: TGTGCCAGCGGCGCCGGTTTCGGTACAGATACGCAGTATTTT.

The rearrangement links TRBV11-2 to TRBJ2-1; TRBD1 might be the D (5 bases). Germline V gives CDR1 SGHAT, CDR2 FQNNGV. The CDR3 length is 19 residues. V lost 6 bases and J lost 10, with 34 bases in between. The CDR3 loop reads CASRRAIRIRTRAQDEQFF. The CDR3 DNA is TGTGCCAGCAGGCGCGCAATCCGGATCCGGACAAGAGCCCAGGACGAGCAGTTCTTC.

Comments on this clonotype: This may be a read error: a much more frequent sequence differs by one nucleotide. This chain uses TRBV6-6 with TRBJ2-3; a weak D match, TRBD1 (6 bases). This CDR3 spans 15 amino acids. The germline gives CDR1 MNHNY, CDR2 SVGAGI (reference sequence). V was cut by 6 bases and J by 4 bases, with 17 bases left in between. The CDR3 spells CASSSPRGSSDTQYF. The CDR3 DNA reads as TGTGCCAGCAGCTCTCCCAGGGGTAGCTCAGATACGCAGTATTTT.

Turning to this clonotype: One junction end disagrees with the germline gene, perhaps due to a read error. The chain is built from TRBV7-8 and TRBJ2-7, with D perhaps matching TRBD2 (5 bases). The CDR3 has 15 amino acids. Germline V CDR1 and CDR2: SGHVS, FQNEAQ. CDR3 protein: CANSLRRAVTYEQYF. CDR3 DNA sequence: TGTGCCAACAGCTTGCGGCGGGCCGTTACCTACGAGCAGTACTTC.

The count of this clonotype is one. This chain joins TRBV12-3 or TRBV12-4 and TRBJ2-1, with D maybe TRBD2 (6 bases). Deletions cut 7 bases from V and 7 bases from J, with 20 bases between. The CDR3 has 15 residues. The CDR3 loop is CASNQPGTGPNEQFF. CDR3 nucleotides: TGTGCCAGCAATCAACCGGGGACTGGTCCGAATGAGCAGTTCTTC.

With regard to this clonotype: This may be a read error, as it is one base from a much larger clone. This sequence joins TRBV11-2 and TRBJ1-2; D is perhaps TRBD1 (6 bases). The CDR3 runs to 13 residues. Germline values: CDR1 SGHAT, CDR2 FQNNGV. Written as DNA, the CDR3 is TGTGCCAGCTGCTTACCGGGGGGGGGCGGCTACACCTTC. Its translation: CASCLPGGGGYTF.

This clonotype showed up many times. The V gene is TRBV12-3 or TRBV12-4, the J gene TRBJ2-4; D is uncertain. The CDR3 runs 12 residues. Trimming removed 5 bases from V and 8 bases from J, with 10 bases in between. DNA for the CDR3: TGTGCCAGCAGTAAGTGGAAAGACATTCAGTACTTC. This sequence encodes CASSKWKDIQYF.

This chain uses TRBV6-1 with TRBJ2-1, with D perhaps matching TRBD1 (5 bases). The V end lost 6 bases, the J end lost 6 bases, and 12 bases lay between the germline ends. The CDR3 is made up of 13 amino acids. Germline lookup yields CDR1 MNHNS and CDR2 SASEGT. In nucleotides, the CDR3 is TGTGCCAGCAGCCAGGGCTATCTCAATGAGCAGTTCTTC. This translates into CASSQGYLNEQFF.

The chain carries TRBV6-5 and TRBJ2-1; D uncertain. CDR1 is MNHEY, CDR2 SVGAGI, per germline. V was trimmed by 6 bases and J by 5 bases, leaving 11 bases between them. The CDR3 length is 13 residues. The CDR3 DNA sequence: TGTGCCAGCAGGGACCCAATTGACAATGAGCAGTTCTTC. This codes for CASRDPIDNEQFF.

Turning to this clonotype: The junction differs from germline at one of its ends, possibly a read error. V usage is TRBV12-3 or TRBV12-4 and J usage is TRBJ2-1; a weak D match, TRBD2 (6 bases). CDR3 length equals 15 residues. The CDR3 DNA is TGTGCCAGCAAAGTGGGCCGGAGGGGCTACATTGAGCAGTTCTTC. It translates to CASKVGRRGYIEQFF.

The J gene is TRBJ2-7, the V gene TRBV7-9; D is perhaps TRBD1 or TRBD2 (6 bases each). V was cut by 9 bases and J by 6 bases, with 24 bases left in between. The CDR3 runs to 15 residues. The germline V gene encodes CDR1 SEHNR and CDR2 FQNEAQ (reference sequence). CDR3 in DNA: TGTGCCAGTAGCGGACACAGGGACCCTACCTCCGAGCAGTACTTC. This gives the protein CASSGHRDPTSEQYF.